This T cell receptor beta chain was captured in a study of T-cell memory formation after mild COVID-19. The 5'RACE method, run with constant-segment primers, produced TCR alpha and TCR beta cDNA libraries (carrying sample barcodes and UMIs). From the 5' RACE reads, TCRdb called clonotypes with MiXCR, one entry per CDR3 protein. In the table there are fewer than 700,000 distinct CDR3 sequences, approximately 19% of which are singletons. In its sample, this clonotype was seen a few times. Sequencing used PBMCs or a T cell subset sorted from them (not recorded which). This TCR was sampled from an adult woman who had mild COVID-19 (a few samples of this study predate the infection). Cell type and time point are not known.

The CDR3 DNA reads TGTGCCAGCAGCGGGGGGTTCGGAGATACGCAGTATTTT. Its protein product is CASSGGFGDTQYF. The V call is TRBV3-1, the J call TRBJ2-3, with D possibly TRBD2 on 6 matching bases. Trimming removed 5 bases at V and 5 bases at J, with 11 bases between. Germline V gene data show CDR1 as LGHDT and CDR2 as YNNKEL (reference sequence). The CDR3 contains 13 residues.